The source of this T cell receptor beta chain is a study of beta chain features in type 1 diabetes. About the research overall: Examined across all samples were just under 110,000,000 sorted cells.

Blood was collected once per donor into heparin, averaging about 116 mL. The isolated RNA, all of it, was reverse transcribed, so expressed TCRB transcripts were what got sequenced. Assay: immunoSEQ multiplex PCR; the TCRdb copy retains only in-frame clones and omits some. The table lists 640,000 or so clones, roughly an eighth of them singletons, with approximately 0.021% in the top ten. This clone turned up a few times. What it recognizes is unknown. Overall study results and limits: TCRB CDR3s were moderately but significantly shorter in Type 1 diabetes patients in all four CD4+ subsets.

The V gene's germline CDR1 is SGDLS and CDR2 YYNGEE. There are 16 residues in the CDR3. V lost 0 bases and J lost 0, with 10 bases in between. The chain uses TRBV9 and TRBJ2-1; tentative D call: TRBD2 (5 bases). The receptor's source is a man in his late teens or twenties with type 1 diabetes. The sequenced sample consisted of naive CD4+ T cells from blood. CDR3 sequence: CASSVDVGNSYNEQFF. The CDR3 bases are TGTGCCAGCAGCGTAGACGTCGGGAACTCCTACAATGAGCAGTTCTTC.